The 22 T cell receptor beta chains in this list originate from one sample, sequenced in a study of blood T cell repertoires in COVID-19 (TCRdb year 2020). Libraries were made using the immunoSEQ multiplex PCR assay. TCRdb stores this immuneACCESS table with in-frame sequences only. Part of the clones is absent; in the studies checked, under half of the shortfall reflects unresolved V genes, and no reason is known for the rest. In all, the sample holds about 210,000 clones, and more than 80% of those were seen once. Clones ranked in the top ten supply roughly 7.6% of the sample. Sequencing was performed on peripheral blood. The receptor set was obtained from an elderly woman with COVID-19, enrolled during active disease.

The chain joins TRBV21-1 to TRBJ1-3; the table's D gene call, TRBD1, was not cross checked with the DNA. TRBV21-1 is reported as a pseudogene. The CDR3 has 15 amino acids. The CDR3 reads CASAESQGSGNTIYF. In DNA, the CDR3 is TGTGCCAGTGCCGAGTCGCAGGGCTCTGGAAACACCATATATTTT.

This clone appeared once. The chain couples TRBV5-1 to TRBJ1-2, with 8 bases identical to TRBD1. CDR1 is SGHRS, CDR2 YFSETQ, per germline. After removal of 0 bases from V and 6 bases from J, the junction contained 4 bases not matched to a gene. The CDR3 contains 14 residues. CDR3 in DNA: TGCGCCAGCAGCTTGGAAGGACAGGGAAATGGCTACACCTTC. It specifies CASSLEGQGNGYTF.

With respect to this clone: Additional DNA sequences in this sample encode the identical CDR3. The chain has TRBV3-1 (or the pseudogene TRBV3-2) and TRBJ1-2; D unresolved. This CDR3 has 14 residues. Germline assignment: CDR1 LGHDT and CDR2 YNNKEL (reference sequence). V was shortened by 0 bases and J by 4 bases, with 9 bases between the two germline ends. The CDR3 DNA follows: TGTGCCAGCAGCCAAGAAGGCAGGCCCTATGGCTACACCTTC. Its protein is CASSQEGRPYGYTF.

Details on this clone: Compared with germline, one end of the junction differs, possibly owing to a read error. The gene calls are TRBV7-8 and TRBJ2-1, with TRBD2 matching 9 bases. This CDR3 comprises 13 residues. Germline V lookup: CDR1 SGHVS, CDR2 FQNEAQ. The CDR3 loop is CASSPGTSPLGIF. The CDR3 DNA reads TGTGCCAGCAGCCCCGGGACTAGCCCCTTAGGGATCTTC. Looking up the rest from reference TRBV7-8 and TRBJ2-1 gives the full variable domain: GAGVSQSPRYKVAKRGQDVALRCDPISGHVSLFWYQQALGQGPEFLTYFQNEAQLDKSGLPSDRFFAERPEGSVSTLKIQRTQQEDSAVYLCASSPGTSPLGIFGPGTRLTVL.

The chain uses TRBV18 and TRBJ1-1, with TRBD1 matching over 7 bases. This CDR3 has 16 amino acids. V shed 3 bases and J 0 bases; nucleotides not matched to a gene: 7. CDR1 is KGHSH and CDR2 is LQKENI in the germline V gene. In DNA, the CDR3 is TGTGCCAGCTCACCTACAACAGGACAGGTGAACACTGAAGCTTTCTTT. Protein sequence: CASSPTTGQVNTEAFF.

The CDR3 nucleotides are TGTGCCAGCAGCTATGGACAGGGGGCCACAGATACGCAGTATTTT. It yields the protein CASSYGQGATDTQYF. The rearrangement uses TRBV5-6 and TRBJ2-3; the match to TRBD1 covers 11 bases. The germline V gene has CDR1 SGHDT and CDR2 YYEEEE. J lost 2 bases, V lost 3 bases, and 2 bases had no gene match. The CDR3 has 15 residues.

The chain joins TRBV19 to TRBJ1-3; D is perhaps TRBD1 (6 bases). Germline values: CDR1 LNHDA, CDR2 SQIVND (reference sequence). The CDR3 totals 14 residues. Between the trimmed V and J ends, which lost 6 bases and 3 bases, there was a span of 12 bases. CDR3 nucleotide sequence: TGTGCCAGTAGATCTACAGGGTTTGGAAACACCATATATTTT. It is translated as CASRSTGFGNTIYF.

The chain recombines TRBV18 with TRBJ2-1, with 14 bases that match TRBD2. V shed 6 bases and J 8 bases; nucleotides not matched to a gene: 9. Per germline, CDR1 KGHSH and CDR2 LQKENI. This CDR3 contains 16 residues. In nucleotides, the CDR3 is TGTGCCAGCTCCCTCGGGACTAGCGGGAGCTCGGATGAGCAGTTCTTC. As protein: CASSLGTSGSSDEQFF.

In this sample, this clone turned up a few times. The rearrangement uses TRBV19 and TRBJ2-7; weak D call: TRBD2 (5 bases). CDR1 and CDR2 from the germline V gene are LNHDA and SQIVND (reference sequence). Trimming shortened V by 3 bases and J by 5 bases, and 8 bases separated the two germline ends. CDR3 length equals 12 residues. CDR3 in amino acids: CASSMRANEQYF. In DNA form, the CDR3 reads TGTGCCAGTAGTATGAGGGCCAACGAGCAGTACTTC.

J is TRBJ1-2 and V is TRBV28; D gene unclear. Germline V lookup: CDR1 MDHEN, CDR2 SYDVKM. This CDR3 comprises 12 residues. Trimming shortened V by 5 bases and J by 8 bases, and 12 bases separated the two germline ends. The chain's CDR3 is CASSGPGGGYTF. In DNA, the CDR3 is TGTGCCAGCAGTGGACCCGGAGGGGGCTACACCTTC.

The chain employs TRBV6-6 and TRBJ2-2; 10 bases agree with TRBD2. The CDR3 is 15 amino acids. From germline, CDR1 is MNHNY and CDR2 SVGAGI (reference sequence). V lost 4 bases to trimming and J lost 10 bases; unmatched junction nucleotides: 9. CDR3 in amino acids: CASSSPNLAGAELFF. CDR3 DNA sequence: TGTGCCAGCAGTTCCCCCAATCTAGCGGGAGCGGAGCTGTTTTTT.

This chain joins TRBV10-1 and TRBJ2-2, with 12 bases matching TRBD2. The CDR3 covers 15 residues. Germline V CDR1 and CDR2: WNHNN, SYGVQD (reference sequence). Unmatched junction bases numbered 3, after V lost 6 bases and J lost 4 bases. CDR3 bases: TGCGCCAGCAGCCCGGGACTAGCGGGCACCGGGGAGCTGTTTTTT. It yields the protein CASSPGLAGTGELFF.

To note about this clone: Other DNA variants within this sample encode the same CDR3. J is TRBJ2-1 and V is TRBV4-1; 11 nucleotides agree with TRBD2. V dropped 4 bases and J dropped 6; count of bases not matched to a gene: 5. CDR1 and CDR2 (germline): MGHRA, YSYEKL. The CDR3 covers 15 residues. CDR3 in amino acids: CASSRPLAGGNEQFF. CDR3 bases: TGCGCCAGCAGCCGCCCGCTAGCGGGGGGCAATGAGCAGTTCTTC.

This clone was seen once. The chain has TRBV7-8 and TRBJ2-3; 8 nucleotides agree with TRBD1. The V segment lost 5 bases and the J segment 4 bases; nucleotides outside the gene matches: 5. CDR1 is SGHVS, CDR2 FQNEAQ, per germline. The CDR3 has 14 residues. CDR3 DNA: TGTGCCAGCAGCATGGGACAGGCAGCAGATACGCAGTATTTT. It specifies CASSMGQAADTQYF.

The chain has TRBV5-4 and TRBJ2-7; 7 bases align to TRBD2. The J segment lost 1 base and the V segment lost 0 bases, leaving 4 bases of the junction unmatched. The CDR3 has 15 amino acids. Germline V gene lookup returns CDR1 SGHNT and CDR2 YYREEE (reference sequence). The CDR3 spells CASSLVASGSYEQYF. The DNA for the CDR3 is TGTGCCAGCAGCTTGGTCGCTAGCGGATCCTACGAGCAGTACTTC.

A few counts support this clone. The rearrangement links TRBV9 to TRBJ2-1; TRBD2 might be the D (5 bases). The germline CDR1 and CDR2 sequences are SGDLS and YYNGEE. CDR3 length equals 16 residues. Trimming stripped 0 bases from V and 0 bases from J, with 10 bases between. In DNA, the CDR3 is TGTGCCAGCAGCGTAGAGGGAGCGGCCTCCTACAATGAGCAGTTCTTC. This translates into CASSVEGAASYNEQFF.

The gene calls are TRBV9 and TRBJ2-3; D is unresolved. Germline V gene sequence: CDR1 SGDLS, CDR2 YYNGEE. The CDR3 has 14 amino acids. The V gene lost 0 bases and the J gene lost 4 bases, with 9 bases spanning the gap. The CDR3 region has the DNA TGTGCCAGCAGCGTAGTAGCCGGTTCAGATACGCAGTATTTT. Protein sequence: CASSVVAGSDTQYF.

The V and J genes are TRBV7-3 and TRBJ1-6, with 7 nucleotides matching TRBD1. Germline lookup yields CDR1 SGHTA and CDR2 FQGTGA. The ends lost 5 bases at V and 7 bases at J; junction bases unmatched: 5. There are 14 residues in the CDR3. CDR3 sequence: CASSDGTANSPLHF. The CDR3 bases are TGTGCCAGCAGCGACGGGACAGCCAATTCACCCCTCCACTTT.

This chain uses TRBV5-1 with TRBJ1-2; no clear D gene. Trimming stripped 2 bases from V and 4 bases from J, with 12 bases between. This CDR3 spans 14 amino acids. Germline V lookup: CDR1 SGHRS, CDR2 YFSETQ. The CDR3 DNA reads as TGCGCCAGCAGCTTTGCCGGGGTCCCCTATGGCTACACCTTC. Residues: CASSFAGVPYGYTF. The variable domain in full, with the rest retrieved from reference TRBV5-1 and TRBJ1-2, is KAGVTQTPRYLIKTRGQQVTLSCSPISGHRSVSWYQQTPGQGLQFLFEYFSETQRNKGNFPGRFSGRQFSNSRSEMNVSTLELGDSALYLCASSFAGVPYGYTFGSGTRLTVV.

The chain is built from TRBV3-1 (or the pseudogene TRBV3-2) and TRBJ1-1; tentative D call: TRBD1 (6 bases). Germline V CDR1 and CDR2: LGHDT, YNNKEL (reference sequence). V dropped 0 bases and J dropped 4 bases, with 21 bases sitting between them. The CDR3 runs to 18 residues. The CDR3 DNA reads TGTGCCAGCAGCCAAGAGGGCGGGGGCCTCTTAACGGGCACTGAAGCTTTCTTT. Protein sequence: CASSQEGGGLLTGTEAFF.

The chain employs TRBV4-1 and TRBJ2-7; 7 bases are shared with TRBD2. The CDR3 extends over 17 amino acids. V was clipped by 0 bases and J by 4 bases; unmatched bases: 12. Germline CDR1 and CDR2: MGHRA and YSYEKL. Written as DNA, the CDR3 is TGCGCCAGCAGCCAAGATTTGGGGAGGGTAATAAGGTACGAGCAGTACTTC. It translates to CASSQDLGRVIRYEQYF.

The chain employs TRBV2 and TRBJ1-4; D possibly corresponds to TRBD1 (6 bases). CDR3 length equals 13 residues. Germline V gene sequence: CDR1 SNHLY, CDR2 FYNNEI. V was cut by 6 bases and J by 5 bases, with 10 bases left in between. CDR3 coding DNA: TGTGCCAGCAGCGGGGACATAAATGAAAAACTGTTTTTT. It translates to CASSGDINEKLFF.